A selection of T cell receptor beta chains follows, all from one sample in a study of blood T cell repertoires in COVID-19. The table came from immunoSEQ multiplex PCR; TCRdb's copy has only in-frame clones and leaves some out. The profile shows roughly 120,000 clones, 70% to 90% of them singletons. The sequenced sample was peripheral blood. These receptors came from a human donor in a cohort sampled during active COVID-19. CDR3s include the opening cysteine and the closing phenylalanine or tryptophan. The D gene is left open where the match is weak. The listing skips clone size in some rows; elsewhere it reads once, few, many or a size class.

v_call	clone_size	d_call	j_call	cdr3_length	cdr3_nt	cdr3_aa
TRBV29-1	.	.	TRBJ1-2	12	TGCAGCGTTGAACGGGAGGCAGTTGGCTACACCTTC	CSVEREAVGYTF
TRBV9	few	.	TRBJ1-2	12	TGTGCCAGCAGCGTAGTCTCGGGAGGCTACACCTTC	CASSVVSGGYTF
TRBV4-1	.	TRBD1	TRBJ1-1	16	TGCGCCAGCAGCCAAGAAGCGACAGGGCGGACATCTGAAGCTTTCTTT	CASSQEATGRTSEAFF
TRBV28	.	.	TRBJ1-5	15	TGTGCCAGCAGTCTGACAGGACTTGGCAATCAGCCCCAGCATTTT	CASSLTGLGNQPQHF
TRBV7-2	many	TRBD2	TRBJ2-7	15	TGTGCCAGCAGCCTCGGGACTAGCGTTTCCTACGAGCAGTACTTC	CASSLGTSVSYEQYF
TRBV27	.	TRBD1	TRBJ1-5	15	TGTGCCAGCAGTACGGGACAGGGGGTAAATCAGCCCCAGCATTTT	CASSTGQGVNQPQHF
TRBV5-1	once	TRBD2	TRBJ2-3	15	TGCGCCAGCAGCTTGGTGGGCGCGGGGGCAGATACGCAGTATTTT	CASSLVGAGADTQYF
TRBV5-1	.	TRBD2	TRBJ2-5	18	TGCGCCAGCAGCCCCTTTACCTGGACTAGCGGAGACCAAGAGACCCAGTACTTC	CASSPFTWTSGDQETQYF
TRBV9	.	TRBD2	TRBJ2-1	13	TGTGCCAGCAGCGGGACTAGCGGCAATGAGCAGTTCTTC	CASSGTSGNEQFF
TRBV30	.	TRBD1	TRBJ1-1	16	TGTGCCTGGAGCCACAATAGGGACAGGGTAAACGGTGGAGCTTTCTTT	CAWSHNRDRVNGGAFF
TRBV6-6	.	TRBD2	TRBJ2-7	15	TGTGCCAGCAGTTCCGAGACTAGCGGGAACTACGAGCAGTACTTC	CASSSETSGNYEQYF
TRBV4-2	.	.	TRBJ2-2	12	TGTGCCAGCAGAATCCCGACCGGGGAGCTGTTTTTT	CASRIPTGELFF
TRBV30	.	TRBD1	TRBJ2-7	13	TGTGCCTGGGAGGGACAGGGGGCTTACGAGCAGTACTTC	CAWEGQGAYEQYF
TRBV19	.	.	TRBJ2-3	11	TGTGCCACAACGGAGCGGAATACGCAGTATTTT	CATTERNTQYF
TRBV7-7	few	TRBD2	TRBJ2-7	15	TGTGCTAGCAGCACGGGACTAGCGGGGACCTACGAGCAGTACTTC	CASSTGLAGTYEQYF
TRBV7-9	.	TRBD1	TRBJ1-1	12	TGTGCCAGCAGCCCCGGGCCGGGACAGGCTTTCTTT	CASSPGPGQAFF
TRBV5-1	.	TRBD1	TRBJ1-5	14	TGCGCCAGCAGCTTAACAGGGGCCGAGCAGCCCCAGCATTTT	CASSLTGAEQPQHF
TRBV19	.	TRBD2	TRBJ2-3	16	TGTGCCAGTAGTAGGGGTCTAGCGGGTTTCACAGATACGCAGTATTTT	CASSRGLAGFTDTQYF
TRBV6-5	.	.	TRBJ2-3	14	TGTGCCAGCAGTTACCAGTTTAGCACAGATACGCAGTATTTT	CASSYQFSTDTQYF
TRBV5-8	.	.	TRBJ1-6	19	TGTGCCAGCAGCTTGCGGACAGACTCAGGCAACCCCAATAATTCACCCCTCCACTTT	CASSLRTDSGNPNNSPLHF
TRBV5-4	.	.	TRBJ1-1	13	TGTGCCAGCAGCTTGACTATGAACACTGAAGCTTTCTTT	CASSLTMNTEAFF
TRBV19	once	TRBD2	TRBJ2-3	15	TGTGCCAGTAGATGGACTAGCGGGGACACAGATACGCAGTATTTT	CASRWTSGDTDTQYF
TRBV5-1	.	TRBD2	TRBJ2-1	15	TGCGCCAGCAGACTGACTAGCGGGAGGGCCAATGAGCAGTTCTTC	CASRLTSGRANEQFF
TRBV5-1	.	.	TRBJ1-6	16	TGCGCCAGCAGCTCATCCGACAGCGCCTATAATTCACCCCTCCACTTT	CASSSSDSAYNSPLHF
TRBV19	.	TRBD1	TRBJ2-5	14	TGTGCCAGTAGAGGGACAGGGGGCACGGAGACCCAGTACTTC	CASRGTGGTETQYF
TRBV6-2/TRBV6-3	.	TRBD2	TRBJ2-3	16	TGTGCCAGCAGTCTAGGCCTAGCGGGGATCACAGATACGCAGTATTTT	CASSLGLAGITDTQYF
TRBV27	.	TRBD1	TRBJ2-1	16	TGTGCCAGCAGCAACACCGGGACAGGGACTTGGAATGAGCAGTTCTTC	CASSNTGTGTWNEQFF
TRBV6-2/TRBV6-3	.	.	TRBJ2-5	11	TGTGCCAGCAGTAATGAGGCGACCCAGTACTTC	CASSNEATQYF
TRBV9	once	TRBD2	TRBJ2-7	14	TGTGCCAGCAGCCCCAGCGGGAGGGCCTACGAGCAGTACTTC	CASSPSGRAYEQYF
TRBV19	.	TRBD1	TRBJ2-5	13	TGTGCCAGTCAGGACAGGGTACAAGAGACCCAGTACTTC	CASQDRVQETQYF
TRBV19	.	TRBD1	TRBJ2-7	13	TGTGCCAGTAGTAATACAGGGGGCGTTGAGCAGTACTTC	CASSNTGGVEQYF
TRBV19	.	TRBD1	TRBJ1-5	15	TGTGCCAGTACGGACAGGGGGTTGAGCAATCAGCCCCAGCATTTT	CASTDRGLSNQPQHF
TRBV11-3	.	TRBD1	TRBJ2-1	19	TGTGCCAGCAGCTGGGGGACCGGGACAGGGGGCGGCCACCACAATGAGCAGTTCTTC	CASSWGTGTGGGHHNEQFF
TRBV10-1	once	.	TRBJ1-3	18	TGCGCCAGCAGTGAAAGGGGCAGGGTGATGGTTTGGAGAAACACCATATATTTT	CASSERGRVMVWRNTIYF
TRBV5-4	.	TRBD1	TRBJ2-3	15	TGTGCCAGCAGCCCTGGGGACAGGGGCACAGATACGCAGTATTTT	CASSPGDRGTDTQYF
TRBV5-5	.	TRBD1	TRBJ1-5	16	TGTGCCAGCAGCCTAACAGGGGTCGAGAGCAATCAGCCCCAGCATTTT	CASSLTGVESNQPQHF
TRBV29-1	few	.	TRBJ1-1	14	TGCAGCGTTCGGCCGCCTGGGAGGAACACTGAAGCTTTCTTT	CSVRPPGRNTEAFF
TRBV5-1	.	TRBD2	TRBJ2-7	13	TGCGCCAGCAGCCGGGGGGACTCCTACGAGCAGTACTTC	CASSRGDSYEQYF
TRBV12-3/TRBV12-4	few	.	TRBJ1-1	13	TGTGCCAGCAGTTCTACGGGGAACACTGAAGCTTTCTTT	CASSSTGNTEAFF
TRBV11-3	.	TRBD2	TRBJ2-1	17	TGTGCCAGCAGCTTAGATCTAGCGGGAGGCTCGGGGGATGAGCAGTTCTTC	CASSLDLAGGSGDEQFF
TRBV27	.	TRBD2	TRBJ2-1	18	TGTGCCAGCAGGAGAGTTTCCAGCGGGGGGGGCACCTACAATGAGCAGTTCTTC	CASRRVSSGGGTYNEQFF
TRBV6-1	.	.	TRBJ2-2	13	TGTGCCAGCAGTGAGTTATCCACCGGGGAGCTGTTTTTT	CASSELSTGELFF
TRBV4-1	.	.	TRBJ1-1	15	TGCGCCAGCAGCAGAGGGATTTTGGCGAACACTGAAGCTTTCTTT	CASSRGILANTEAFF
TRBV15	.	.	TRBJ1-1	16	TGTGCCACCAGCAGGGACCTAGGACAGCGGAACACTGAAGCTTTCTTT	CATSRDLGQRNTEAFF
TRBV5-1	.	.	TRBJ2-3	15	TGCGCCAGCAGCTTGGTCGGGGTGGAGGCAGATACGCAGTATTTT	CASSLVGVEADTQYF
TRBV24-1	.	TRBD1	TRBJ2-5	18	TGTGCCACCAGTGATCCGAGAGCGACAGGGGCGTACCAAGAGACCCAGTACTTC	CATSDPRATGAYQETQYF
TRBV28	.	.	TRBJ2-7	12	TGTGCCAGCAGTTCAGGGGCCTACGAGCAGTACTTC	CASSSGAYEQYF
TRBV2	.	TRBD2	TRBJ2-7	13	TGTGCCAGCAGTCTGGACGGACTAGACGAGCAGTACTTC	CASSLDGLDEQYF
TRBV28	.	TRBD1	TRBJ1-2	14	TGTGCCAGCAGACGACAGGGACCTTATCTTGGCTACACCTTC	CASRRQGPYLGYTF
TRBV29-1	.	.	TRBJ2-2	13	TGCAGCGTTGGGGGCAGGGACACCGGGGAGCTGTTTTTT	CSVGGRDTGELFF
TRBV10-3	.	.	TRBJ1-3	16	TGTGCCATCGGCTTATTCACAGGGAGCTCTGGAAACACCATATATTTT	CAIGLFTGSSGNTIYF
TRBV7-9	few	.	TRBJ1-1	15	TGTGCCAGCAGCCTCACAGGGAAACGGAACACTGAAGCTTTCTTT	CASSLTGKRNTEAFF
TRBV5-4	.	TRBD1	TRBJ2-5	15	TGTGCCAGCAGCTCCCGGGACAGGGACCAAGAGACCCAGTACTTC	CASSSRDRDQETQYF
TRBV6-4	.	.	TRBJ1-4	18	TGTGCCAGCAGTGACTCGGGGTCTAGACAGAGAGATAATGAAAAACTGTTTTTT	CASSDSGSRQRDNEKLFF
TRBV4-2	.	.	TRBJ1-2	15	TGTGCCAGCAGCCCCCGAACGGCAGGAAACTATGGCTACACCTTC	CASSPRTAGNYGYTF
TRBV6-8	.	TRBD1	TRBJ1-5	15	TGTGCCAGCAGCCCCAGAACAGGGGGCAATCAGCCCCAGCATTTT	CASSPRTGGNQPQHF
TRBV30	.	.	TRBJ2-1	15	TGTGCCTGGAGCTTAGCGGCACTCTCCTACAATGAGCAGTTCTTC	CAWSLAALSYNEQFF